Below are 2 T cell receptor beta chains sequenced from a single sample in a study of blood T cell repertoires in COVID-19. TCRdb's copy holds only in-frame clones and misses some; the assay was immunoSEQ multiplex PCR. The table lists more than 95,000 clones, roughly 92% of them singletons. The sequencing input was peripheral blood. These receptors came from a man aged 50 to 59 with COVID-19, enrolled during active disease.

V usage is TRBV30 and J usage is TRBJ1-2; TRBD1 aligns across 8 bases. Trimming at V came to 4 bases and at J to 8 bases, leaving 9 bases not matched to a gene. This CDR3 region has 13 residues. Germline CDR1 GTSNPN, CDR2 SVGIG (reference sequence). In DNA form, the CDR3 reads TGTGCCTGGACCAGGACAGGGACGGGCGGCTACACCTTC. It translates to CAWTRTGTGGYTF.

This chain connects TRBV5-6 to TRBJ2-2; 9 bases fit TRBD1. The CDR3 is 15 residues long. Per germline, CDR1 SGHDT and CDR2 YYEEEE. V shed 6 bases and J 9 bases; nucleotides not matched to a gene: 12. CDR3 sequence: CASTTGTGLLRELFF. The CDR3, as DNA: TGTGCCAGCACAACCGGGACAGGGCTATTGCGGGAGCTGTTTTTT.